This T cell receptor beta chain was captured by sequencing in a study of early T cells in non-severe SARS-CoV-2 infection. Overall study: Unsorted whole-blood RNA was sequenced in bulk, leaving chains unpaired.

This clonotype was observed a handful of times. The V end was cut by 2 bases, the J end by 1 base, with 6 bases between. The CDR3 length is 13 residues. CDR1 is MNHEY, CDR2 SMNVEV, per germline (reference sequence). Unique molecular identifiers were affixed to single, distinct cDNA molecules. TCRdb re-called the 5' RACE reads through MiXCR, storing one row per CDR3 protein. The profile shows roughly 64,000 distinct CDR3 sequences, about 10% of them singletons. The gene calls are TRBV27 and TRBJ2-7; possible D gene TRBD2, 5 bases. The clonotype comes from an adult who was a healthcare worker with PCR-confirmed SARS-CoV-2 infection or an uninfected control (not recorded which). Sequenced material: whole blood, taken at baseline. In nucleotides, the CDR3 is TGTGCCAGCAGTTTAGAGCGGTCCTACGAGCAGTACTTC. Its protein is CASSLERSYEQYF.